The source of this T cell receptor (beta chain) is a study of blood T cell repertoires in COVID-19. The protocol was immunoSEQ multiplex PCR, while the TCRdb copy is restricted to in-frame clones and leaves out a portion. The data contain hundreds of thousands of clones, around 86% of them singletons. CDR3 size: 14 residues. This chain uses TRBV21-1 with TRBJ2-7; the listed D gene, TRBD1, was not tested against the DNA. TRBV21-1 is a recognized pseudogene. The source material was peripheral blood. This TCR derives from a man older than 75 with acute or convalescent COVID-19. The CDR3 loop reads CASSKEKTATEQYV. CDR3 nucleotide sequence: TGTGCCAGCAGCAAAGAAAAAACAGCTACCGAGCAGTACGTC.